This passage covers 15 T cell receptor beta chains from one sample sequenced in a study of identical twins. TCRdb used MiXCR to reprocess the 5' RACE reads, holding one entry per CDR3 protein. Of 1.5 million to 2 million distinct CDR3 sequences listed, 32% are singletons. Source material: cord blood. These receptors originate from a newborn girl in good health.

V usage is TRBV4-2 and J usage is TRBJ1-1; a possible D gene is TRBD1 (6 bases). This CDR3 has 14 residues. The germline V and J ends were trimmed by 4 bases and 5 bases, with 14 bases remaining between them. Germline assignment: CDR1 LGHNA and CDR2 YNFKEQ. The CDR3 DNA follows: TGTGCCAGCAGCCTAATCAGGGGAGGGACTGAAGCTTTCTTT. Its protein is CASSLIRGGTEAFF.

This clonotype was found a few times. The J gene is TRBJ2-1, the V gene TRBV27, with TRBD2 matching 10 bases. This CDR3 is built from 14 residues. Germline V gives CDR1 MNHEY, CDR2 SMNVEV (reference sequence). V lost 4 bases to trimming and J lost 7 bases; unmatched junction nucleotides: 4. The DNA for the CDR3 is TGTGCCAGCAGTTATCCAGCGGGGGGGAATGAGCAGTTCTTC. As protein: CASSYPAGGNEQFF.

The rearrangement links TRBV7-2 to TRBJ2-3, with D perhaps matching TRBD2 (6 bases). Germline loops: CDR1 SGHTA, CDR2 FQGNSA. This CDR3 comprises 15 residues. Trimming took off 5 bases at V and 4 bases at J, with 16 bases between the two ends. In nucleotides, the CDR3 is TGTGCCAGCAGCAACGCGCCACTAGCCCCAGATACGCAGTATTTT. As protein: CASSNAPLAPDTQYF. The whole variable domain, filled in from reference TRBV7-2 and TRBJ2-3, reads GAGVSQSPSNKVTEKGKDVELRCDPISGHTALYWYRQSLGQGLEFLIYFQGNSAPDKSGLPSDRFSAERTGGSVSTLTIQRTQQEDSAVYLCASSNAPLAPDTQYFGPGTRLTVL.

This chain connects TRBV12-3 or TRBV12-4 to TRBJ2-1; TRBD2 might be the D (6 bases). The CDR3 runs to 15 residues. Trimming took off 6 bases at V and 2 bases at J, with 14 bases between the two ends. The CDR3 sequence: CASSLGLLPYNEQFF. DNA for the CDR3: TGTGCCAGCAGCCTGGGACTCCTTCCCTACAATGAGCAGTTCTTC.

This chain links TRBV19 with TRBJ2-4; D perhaps matches TRBD1 (5 bases). CDR1 and CDR2 from the germline V gene are LNHDA and SQIVND (reference sequence). V was cut by 3 bases and J by 8 bases, with 8 bases left in between. The CDR3 is made up of 12 amino acids. CDR3 amino acids: CASSIGADIQYF. In DNA form, the CDR3 reads TGTGCCAGTAGTATTGGGGCCGACATTCAGTACTTC.

In this sample, this clonotype turned up many times. The gene calls are TRBV12-3 or TRBV12-4 and TRBJ2-7; D possibly corresponds to TRBD1 (6 bases). The V gene lost 3 bases and the J gene lost 3 bases, with 9 bases spanning the gap. The CDR3 is 13 residues long. The CDR3 DNA reads as TGTGCCAGCAGTTTGGACAGTCACTACGAGCAGTACTTC. This translates into CASSLDSHYEQYF.

This sequence joins TRBV6-5 and TRBJ2-5, with a tentative D call TRBD2 (5 bases). The length of the CDR3 is 13 residues. Looked up from germline, CDR1 is MNHEY and CDR2 is SVGAGI. Trimming left V 11 bases short and J 6 bases short, with 19 bases between. The CDR3 protein is CACTNGPGKTQYF. The CDR3 nucleotides read TGTGCCTGTACCAACGGTCCGGGAAAGACCCAGTACTTC.

The V gene is TRBV4-2, the J gene TRBJ2-7; D possibly uses TRBD1 or TRBD2 (5 bases each). CDR3 length equals 15 residues. The germline V and J ends were trimmed by 0 bases and 2 bases, with 11 bases remaining between them. Germline V gene lookup returns CDR1 LGHNA and CDR2 YNFKEQ. The CDR3 spells CASSQDEGNPYEQYF. CDR3 nucleotide sequence: TGTGCCAGCAGCCAAGACGAGGGGAACCCCTACGAGCAGTACTTC.

This clonotype showed up many times. V and J are TRBV5-1 and TRBJ2-1; possibly TRBD1 for D (6 bases). The germline CDR1 and CDR2 sequences are SGHRS and YFSETQ. The CDR3 is 14 amino acids. V was trimmed by 4 bases and J by 2 bases, leaving 10 bases between them. The CDR3 nucleotides read TGCGCCAGCAGCCTGGACAGAACCTACAATGAGCAGTTCTTC. Encoded protein: CASSLDRTYNEQFF. The whole variable domain, filled in from reference TRBV5-1 and TRBJ2-1, reads KAGVTQTPRYLIKTRGQQVTLSCSPISGHRSVSWYQQTPGQGLQFLFEYFSETQRNKGNFPGRFSGRQFSNSRSEMNVSTLELGDSALYLCASSLDRTYNEQFFGPGTRLTVL.

The V gene is TRBV10-1, the J gene TRBJ1-6; no reliable D call. Germline-derived CDR1 and CDR2 are WNHNN and SYGVQD (reference sequence). CDR3 length equals 18 residues. The V end lost 6 bases, the J end lost 5 bases, and 23 bases lay between the germline ends. CDR3 amino acids: CASSQEVENSNNNSPLHF. The CDR3 nucleotides are TGCGCCAGCAGCCAAGAAGTAGAAAACAGCAACAATAATTCACCCCTCCACTTT.

This clonotype was detected a few times. This rearrangement joins TRBV6-1 to TRBJ1-6, with no clear D. The germline V and J ends were trimmed by 6 bases and 0 bases, with 9 bases remaining between them. The CDR3 consists of 15 residues. Germline V gives CDR1 MNHNS, CDR2 SASEGT. The DNA of the CDR3 is TGTGCCAGCAGACAGTCCTTCTCCTATAATTCACCCCTCCACTTT. This encodes CASRQSFSYNSPLHF.

This clonotype was seen a handful of times. The rearrangement uses TRBV6-6 and TRBJ1-2; D unclear. The length of the CDR3 is 15 residues. Trimming removed 4 bases from V and 1 base from J, with 13 bases in between. Germline V gene sequence: CDR1 MNHNY, CDR2 SVGAGI (reference sequence). The CDR3 coding sequence is TGTGCCAGCAGTTCCTTCACTCAACTTAACTATGGCTACACCTTC. Amino acids: CASSSFTQLNYGYTF.

A few counts support this clonotype. This chain uses TRBV5-1 with TRBJ2-7; the D call may be TRBD1 or TRBD2 (6 bases each). The germline V gene has CDR1 SGHRS and CDR2 YFSETQ. The CDR3 is made up of 14 amino acids. V was cut by 0 bases and J by 5 bases, with 12 bases left in between. CDR3 DNA: TGCGCCAGCAGCTTGGGGGGGGCTACGAACGAGCAGTACTTC. Its translation: CASSLGGATNEQYF. Based on the CDR3 plus reference TRBV5-1 and TRBJ2-7, the full variable domain is KAGVTQTPRYLIKTRGQQVTLSCSPISGHRSVSWYQQTPGQGLQFLFEYFSETQRNKGNFPGRFSGRQFSNSRSEMNVSTLELGDSALYLCASSLGGATNEQYFGPGTRLTVT.

A remark on this clonotype: This may come from a read error, since a much larger clone is one base off. The chain links TRBV28 to TRBJ2-5; 12 positions agree with TRBD2. The CDR3 totals 17 residues. CDR1 and CDR2 from the germline V gene are MDHEN and SYDVKM. The CDR3 here is CAGSPPTSGGFQETQYF. CDR3 DNA: TGTGCCGGCAGTCCTCCCACTAGCGGGGGGTTTCAAGAGACCCAGTACTTC.

In this sample, this clonotype turned up many times. The chain couples TRBV29-1 to TRBJ2-1, with 9 bases identical to TRBD2. Trimming took 5 bases from V and 2 from J; bases not matched to a gene: 4. Germline CDR1 reads SQVTM; CDR2 reads ANQGSEA. The CDR3 consists of 14 residues. The CDR3 region has the DNA TGCAGCGTTCCCCGACTAGCGGCCTACAATGAGCAGTTCTTC. Amino acid sequence: CSVPRLAAYNEQFF.